A single sample gave rise to the 3 T cell receptor beta chains below, sequenced in a study of T cells in Graves' hyperthyroidism and ophthalmopathy. RNA transcripts provided the source from which TCR beta CDR3 regions were amplified. HTBI primers were used for first-round RT-PCR of the TCR CDR3. TCRdb fed the multiplex PCR reads into MiXCR, producing one record per CDR3 protein. The table records approximately 610,000 distinct CDR3 sequences, 14% to 15% of them present only once. The sample comprised blood. The source of these receptors is a woman between 35 and 50 years old with Graves' ophthalmopathy.

The rearrangement links TRBV11-2 to TRBJ2-7; D ambiguous. Germline V CDR1 and CDR2: SGHAT, FQNNGV. The CDR3 is made up of 16 amino acids. With 5 bases removed from V and 3 bases from J, the gap between germline ends came to 20 bases. Here the CDR3 reads CASSPRAPPPIYEQYF. In nucleotides, the CDR3 is TGTGCCAGCAGCCCCCGGGCCCCCCCCCCGATCTACGAGCAGTACTTC.

Many counts were recorded for this clonotype. DNA of the CDR3: TGTGCCAGCAGTTTACCATCCACAGGAGAGGGCGGCGAGACCCAGTACTTC. Its protein product is CASSLPSTGEGGETQYF. The J gene is TRBJ2-5, the V gene TRBV28; D may correspond to TRBD1 or TRBD2 (5 bases each). V shed 2 bases and J shed 5 bases, with 21 bases lying between them. Germline V gene data show CDR1 as MDHEN and CDR2 as SYDVKM. This CDR3 has 17 residues.

This clonotype was picked up many times. The V call is TRBV12-3 or TRBV12-4, the J call TRBJ1-5, with TRBD1 identical over 9 bases. Germline trimming cut 6 bases from V and 1 base from J; bases unmatched to any gene: 1. The CDR3 sequence is 14 residues long. The CDR3 DNA follows: TGTGCCAGCAGGGACAGGGGCAGCAATCAGCCCCAGCATTTT. Its translation is CASRDRGSNQPQHF.